This record looks at one T cell receptor beta chain sequence and its context. Site-matched primary tumor biopsies were taken before and after PD-1 blockade. Genomic DNA template from tumor biopsies or peripheral blood, about 616 ng to 6,500 ng input. This CDR3 has 12 amino acids. Trimming took 0 bases from V and 8 from J, leaving 2 bases between them. Germline V gene sequence: CDR1 LGHNT, CDR2 FRNRAP. This record belongs to a study of T cells in tumors after PD-1 blockade. Looking at the study overall: Some patients also took daily vismodegib 150 mg during anti-PD-1 treatment.

Assay: immunoSEQ multiplex PCR; the TCRdb copy retains only in-frame clones and omits some. The table records approximately 9,300 clones, around 63% of them present only once. The material sequenced was tumor tissue, taken after anti-PD-1 treatment. The sequence was obtained from a human donor with basal cell carcinoma. The rearrangement links TRBV12-5 to TRBJ1-6; the D is unclear. CDR3: CASGLVHSPLHF. The CDR3, as DNA: TGTGCTAGTGGTTTGGTTCATTCACCCCTCCACTTT.